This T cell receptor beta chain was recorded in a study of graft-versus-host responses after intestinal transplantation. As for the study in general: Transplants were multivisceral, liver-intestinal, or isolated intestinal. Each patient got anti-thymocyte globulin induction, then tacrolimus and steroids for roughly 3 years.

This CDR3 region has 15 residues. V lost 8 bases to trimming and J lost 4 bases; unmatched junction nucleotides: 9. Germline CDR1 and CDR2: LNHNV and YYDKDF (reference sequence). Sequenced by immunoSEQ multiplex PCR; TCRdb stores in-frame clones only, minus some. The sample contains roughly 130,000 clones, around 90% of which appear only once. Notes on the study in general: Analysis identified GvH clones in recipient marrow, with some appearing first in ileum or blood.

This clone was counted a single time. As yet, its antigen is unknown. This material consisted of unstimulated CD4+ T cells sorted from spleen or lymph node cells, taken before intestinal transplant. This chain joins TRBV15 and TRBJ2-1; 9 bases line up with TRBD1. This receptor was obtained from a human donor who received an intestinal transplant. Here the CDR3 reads CATALTGGPYNEQFF. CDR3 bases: TGTGCCACCGCCTTAACAGGGGGCCCTTACAATGAGCAGTTCTTC.